This T cell receptor beta chain derives from a study of blood T cell repertoires in COVID-19. About the research overall: Researchers got acute and convalescent COVID-19 samples from the United States, Italy and Spain.

This CDR3 contains 15 residues. Germline trimming cut 4 bases from V and 0 bases from J; bases unmatched to any gene: 3. Germline V gene data show CDR1 as SEHNR and CDR2 as FQNEAQ (reference sequence). Using immunoSEQ multiplex PCR, the repertoire was profiled, and TCRdb retains in-frame clones only, with some absent. The table includes 70,000 to 100,000 clones, over 65% detected once. The source of this sequence is a human donor in a cohort sampled during active COVID-19. V is TRBV7-9 and J is TRBJ1-3, with TRBD1 matching over 7 bases. What was sequenced was peripheral blood. For the CDR3, the DNA is TGTGCCAGCAGCTCGACAGGGAACTCTGGAAACACCATATATTTT. This gives the protein CASSSTGNSGNTIYF.